Shown below are 27 T cell receptor beta chains from a single sample sequenced in a study of response to subunit inactivated influenza vaccine. TCRdb itself ran the RT-PCR reads through MiXCR, one entry per CDR3 protein. The profile covers 630,000 or so distinct CDR3 sequences, with around 14% appearing a single time and roughly 10% taken by the ten largest. Here the sequenced sample was PBMCs from blood, taken 11 to 12 days after vaccination. The receptor source for this set is a man aged 50 to 60 who received an inactivated influenza vaccine.

This clonotype has only a few counts. This chain joins TRBV10-3 and TRBJ1-5; D is undetermined. Deletions cut 0 bases from V and 2 bases from J, with 5 bases between. Germline V gene sequence: CDR1 ENHRY, CDR2 SYGVKD. The length of the CDR3 is 14 residues. The CDR3 region is CAISESKGNQPQHF. CDR3 bases: TGTGCCATCAGTGAGTCCAAGGGCAATCAGCCCCAGCATTTT.

There are a few counts of this clonotype. The chain employs TRBV5-1 and TRBJ1-2; D call uncertain. CDR1 and CDR2 (germline): SGHRS, YFSETQ. V shed 4 bases and J shed 2 bases, with 24 bases lying between them. This CDR3 has 18 residues. The CDR3 nucleotides read TGCGCCAGCAGCCCCCAGAGAGTATCAATTACAAGCAACTATGGCTACACCTTC. This encodes CASSPQRVSITSNYGYTF.

This clonotype has more than one count but fewer than ten. This rearrangement joins TRBV4-1 to TRBJ2-7; D might be TRBD1 or TRBD2, each matching 5 bases. The CDR3 sequence is 17 residues long. Per germline, CDR1 MGHRA and CDR2 YSYEKL. Trimming removed 2 bases from V and 0 bases from J, with 17 bases in between. As DNA, the CDR3 is TGCGCCAGCAGCCAATCGGAGAAGGGACCTATCTCCTACGAGCAGTACTTC. This translates into CASSQSEKGPISYEQYF.

The genes are TRBV28 and TRBJ2-1; D is unclear. Trimming took 2 bases from V and 2 from J, leaving 4 bases between them. The length of the CDR3 is 13 residues. Germline V lookup: CDR1 MDHEN, CDR2 SYDVKM. CDR3 loop: CASSLQTYNEQFF. CDR3 nucleotide sequence: TGTGCCAGCAGTTTACAGACCTACAATGAGCAGTTCTTC.

This chain uses TRBV6-1 with TRBJ1-2, with 9 positions matching TRBD1. V dropped 5 bases and J dropped 2; count of bases not matched to a gene: 6. This CDR3 is 15 amino acids long. Germline CDR1 reads MNHNS; CDR2 reads SASEGT. As DNA, the CDR3 is TGTGCCAGCAGTAGACCGGGACAGGGCAACTATGGCTACACCTTC. Amino acid sequence: CASSRPGQGNYGYTF.

The chain has TRBV5-1 and TRBJ2-2, with 7 nucleotides matching TRBD2. The CDR3 runs 15 residues. The V and J ends lost 7 bases and 3 bases, in that order; junction bases with no gene match: 9. The germline CDR1 and CDR2 sequences are SGHRS and YFSETQ. The CDR3 sequence is CASEDRGSHTGELFF. The CDR3 DNA reads as TGCGCCAGCGAAGATCGCGGGAGTCACACCGGGGAGCTGTTTTTT.

In this sample, this clonotype turned up many times. The V and J genes are TRBV5-5 and TRBJ2-7; TRBD1 agrees at 8 bases. CDR3 size: 13 residues. Losses at the gene ends were 4 bases for V and 3 bases for J; bases not matched to a gene: 3. The germline V gene has CDR1 SGHKS and CDR2 YYEKEE (reference sequence). DNA of the CDR3: TGTGCCAGCAGCCGGACAGGGAACTACGAGCAGTACTTC. Protein sequence: CASSRTGNYEQYF.

This clonotype was detected many times. The rearrangement joins TRBV7-2 to TRBJ2-3, with 9 positions matching TRBD2. The V gene end was trimmed by 0 bases and the J gene end by 1 base; junction bases not matched to a gene: 2. The CDR3 consists of 16 residues. The germline CDR1 and CDR2 sequences are SGHTA and FQGNSA. This CDR3 reads CASSLAPSGGTDTQYF. In DNA, the CDR3 is TGTGCCAGCAGCTTAGCGCCTAGCGGGGGCACAGATACGCAGTATTTT.

This clonotype was picked up many times. The chain uses TRBV11-2 and TRBJ2-1; 8 nucleotides align to TRBD2. CDR1 is SGHAT, CDR2 FQNNGV, per germline. This CDR3 has 14 amino acids. After removal of 0 bases from V and 10 bases from J, the junction contained 5 bases not matched to a gene. The CDR3 spells CASSLDGLAYEQFF. Here the CDR3 DNA reads TGTGCCAGCAGCTTAGATGGACTAGCCTACGAGCAGTTCTTC. The variable domain in full, completed from reference TRBV11-2 and TRBJ2-1, reads EAGVAQSPRYKIIEKRQSVAFWCNPISGHATLYWYQQILGQGPKLLIQFQNNGVVDDSQLPKDRFSAERLKGVDSTLKIQPAKLEDSAVYLCASSLDGLAYEQFFGPGTRLTVL.

This clonotype was found a few times. The chain recombines TRBV20-1 with TRBJ2-3; TRBD1 matches 7 bases. Germline V lookup: CDR1 DFQATT, CDR2 SNEGSKA (reference sequence). The V gene end was trimmed by 3 bases and the J gene end by 9 bases; junction bases not matched to a gene: 15. CDR3 length equals 15 residues. In DNA form, the CDR3 reads TGCAGTGCTAGCCCCCCGGCCGAGGGGGCTGGCACGCAGTATTTT. Its translation is CSASPPAEGAGTQYF.

This clonotype has just a few counts. The rearrangement joins TRBV5-1 to TRBJ1-1; D gene uncertain. V lost 1 base, J lost 8 bases, and 9 bases lay in between. The germline V gene has CDR1 SGHRS and CDR2 YFSETQ. This CDR3 has 12 residues. This chain's CDR3 is CASSLSSAEAFF. The CDR3 bases are TGCGCCAGCAGCTTGTCGTCAGCCGAAGCTTTCTTT.

This clonotype came up a few times. The chain joins TRBV6-2 or TRBV6-3 to TRBJ2-5; TRBD1 matches 10 bases. CDR1 MNHEY and CDR2 SVGEGT come from the germline V gene. V was clipped by 1 base and J by 3 bases; unmatched bases: 5. The CDR3 has 16 amino acids. This CDR3 is CASSYLAGTGEETQYF. The DNA for the CDR3 is TGTGCCAGCAGTTACTTGGCCGGGACAGGGGAAGAGACCCAGTACTTC.

This chain joins TRBV12-3 or TRBV12-4 and TRBJ2-3, with a weak D call TRBD2 (5 bases). This CDR3 is built from 15 residues. Trimming took off 4 bases at V and 4 bases at J, with 15 bases between the two ends. CDR3 sequence (DNA): TGTGCCAGCAGTTCTCTTCTGGCGGAGGCAGATACGCAGTATTTT. It is translated as CASSSLLAEADTQYF.

This clonotype has just one count. The chain is built from TRBV6-1 and TRBJ2-5; TRBD2 matches at 10 bases. Germline CDR1 reads MNHNS; CDR2 reads SASEGT. V gave up 4 bases and J gave up 4 bases; unmatched junction bases: 3. The CDR3 consists of 14 residues. CDR3 in DNA: TGTGCCAGCAGTGCTAGCGGGAGTCCAGAGACCCAGTACTTC. This translates into CASSASGSPETQYF.

This chain uses TRBV4-3 with TRBJ2-3, with D perhaps TRBD1 or TRBD2 (6 bases each). CDR1 and CDR2 (germline): LGHNA, YSLEER. V lost 6 bases to trimming and J lost 3 bases, with 16 bases between them. CDR3 length: 15 amino acids. Written as DNA, the CDR3 is TGCGCCAGCAGTCGGGGAACAGGGAGGACAGATACGCAGTATTTT. Translating gives CASSRGTGRTDTQYF.

This clonotype turned up a few times. This chain links TRBV6-1 with TRBJ2-7; D uncertain. V dropped 6 bases and J dropped 5 bases, with 14 bases sitting between them. This CDR3 comprises 13 residues. CDR1 and CDR2 (germline): MNHNS, SASEGT. CDR3 residues: CASRKRPWDEQYF. For the CDR3, the DNA is TGTGCCAGCAGGAAGCGCCCGTGGGACGAGCAGTACTTC.

The chain links TRBV29-1 to TRBJ1-2; 7 bases agree with TRBD1. In germline, CDR1 is SQVTM, CDR2 ANQGSEA. With 4 bases clipped from V and 4 bases from J, the junction kept 9 bases outside the gene matches. This CDR3 has 14 residues. The CDR3 here is CSVVGLTGIYGYTF. As DNA, the CDR3 is TGCAGCGTTGTAGGCTTGACAGGGATCTATGGCTACACCTTC.

The chain has TRBV7-9 and TRBJ2-1, with 8 nucleotides matching TRBD2. V was clipped by 1 base and J by 5 bases; unmatched bases: 4. The CDR3 contains 15 residues. CDR1 is SEHNR and CDR2 is FQNEAQ in the germline V gene (reference sequence). The CDR3 nucleotides read TGTGCCAGCAGCTTAGAGGGGACTAGGAACAATGAGCAGTTCTTC. Its translation is CASSLEGTRNNEQFF.

In this sample, this clonotype turned up a few times. The chain joins TRBV20-1 to TRBJ2-6; 7 bases are shared with TRBD1. V trimming: 1 base; J trimming: 0 bases; junction bases outside the gene matches: 12. This CDR3 comprises 19 residues. Germline lookup yields CDR1 DFQATT and CDR2 SNEGSKA (reference sequence). CDR3 DNA sequence: TGCAGTGCTAGAGGGTCAAAGACAGGGCTTACCTCTGGGGCCAACGTCCTGACTTTC. This translates into CSARGSKTGLTSGANVLTF.

This chain links TRBV3-1 with TRBJ2-7, with 13 positions matching TRBD2. Germline CDR1 and CDR2: LGHDT and YNNKEL (reference sequence). With 3 bases clipped from V and 1 base from J, the junction kept 3 bases outside the gene matches. CDR3 length equals 16 residues. The CDR3 region has the DNA TGTGCCAGCAGCCACGGACTAGCGGGAGTATCCTACGAGCAGTACTTC. Translating it yields CASSHGLAGVSYEQYF.

This clonotype came up a few times. The V gene is TRBV13, the J gene TRBJ1-6; D is unresolved. V was pared by 0 bases and J by 6 bases, with 9 bases between. The length of the CDR3 is 15 residues. Germline-derived CDR1 and CDR2 are PRHDT and FYEKMQ (reference sequence). The CDR3 DNA sequence: TGTGCCAGCAGCTTAGGGGCAGCAGCTAATTCACCCCTCCACTTT. It codes for CASSLGAAANSPLHF. The entire variable domain, with the rest obtained from reference TRBV13 and TRBJ1-6, is as follows: AAGVIQSPRHLIKEKRETATLKCYPIPRHDTVYWYQQGPGQDPQFLISFYEKMQSDKGSIPDRFSAQQFSDYHSELNMSSLELGDSALYFCASSLGAAANSPLHFGNGTRLTVT.

J is TRBJ2-7 and V is TRBV28, with 14 bases fitting TRBD2. V shed 2 bases, J shed 12 bases, and the junction held 6 bases outside the gene matches. Germline V gene data show CDR1 as MDHEN and CDR2 as SYDVKM. CDR3 size: 14 residues. DNA of the CDR3: TGTGCCAGCAGTTTACCCGGGACTAGCGGGAGTGGGTACTTC. Amino acids: CASSLPGTSGSGYF.

This clonotype occurred a few times. This chain uses TRBV2 with TRBJ1-3; TRBD1 is a possible D gene (6 bases). CDR3 length: 14 amino acids. Trimming cost V 10 bases and J 0 bases, with 13 bases left between them. Germline CDR1 and CDR2: SNHLY and FYNNEI. The CDR3 reads CATSSQGSGNTIYF. In DNA, the CDR3 is TGTGCCACCTCCTCACAGGGCTCTGGAAACACCATATATTTT.

The chain combines TRBV2 with TRBJ2-1; 12 bases are shared with TRBD2. The CDR3 is made up of 17 amino acids. V lost 2 bases and J lost 3; bases outside the gene matches: 5. The germline V gene encodes CDR1 SNHLY and CDR2 FYNNEI. The CDR3 bases are TGTGCCAGCAGTGAACTGCTAGCGGGGGGGCTCTACAATGAGCAGTTCTTC. It encodes CASSELLAGGLYNEQFF.

This clonotype was seen ten or more times. This chain uses TRBV20-1 with TRBJ1-5; weak D call: TRBD1 (5 bases). Germline V lookup: CDR1 DFQATT, CDR2 SNEGSKA (reference sequence). V lost 6 bases to trimming and J lost 3 bases, with 15 bases between them. The CDR3 consists of 14 residues. CDR3 sequence reads: CSAEKTGVNQPQHF. Here the CDR3 DNA reads TGCAGTGCCGAAAAAACAGGAGTCAATCAGCCCCAGCATTTT.

The CDR3 loop reads CASSSTGSKLFF. The CDR3, as DNA: TGTGCCAGCAGCTCGACAGGGTCGAAGCTGTTTTTT. The genes are TRBV13 and TRBJ2-2; 7 nucleotides match TRBD1. V lost 4 bases, J lost 12 bases, and 5 bases stayed unmatched. Germline V gene data show CDR1 as PRHDT and CDR2 as FYEKMQ (reference sequence). The CDR3 sequence is 12 residues long.

The chain joins TRBV12-3 or TRBV12-4 to TRBJ2-7; perhaps TRBD2 as D (5 bases). The CDR3 runs 14 residues. V lost 6 bases and J lost 2, with 14 bases in between. The CDR3 loop is CASSSYVGTYEQYF. CDR3 bases: TGTGCCAGCAGCTCATACGTCGGGACCTACGAGCAGTACTTC.